This TCR beta chain originates from a study of siplizumab effects on memory and regulatory T cells. Regarding the study as a whole: Many proliferating CD4+ or CD8+ clones remained unclassified. Roughly 75-96% of them could not be assigned either a naive or a memory phenotype. Naive T cells were seemingly more diverse than memory cells, and major contributions to the alloresponse seemed to be made by them. Suppressive capability of dividing Tregs from siplizumab cultures went unverified.

Generated by immunoSEQ multiplex PCR, the TCRdb table keeps only in-frame clones and is missing some. The sample contains 15,000 to 20,000 clones, 44% of which appear only once. The CDR3 loop spans 14 amino acids. Germline assignment: CDR1 MGHRA and CDR2 YSYEKL. V lost 0 bases, J lost 6 bases, and 11 bases lay in between. As to this clone: Antigen unknown.

As described, mixed lymphocyte reaction cells underwent coculture at 37°C for a duration of roughly six days. The receptor was isolated from a human donor in good health; the cells came from an allogeneic mixed lymphocyte reaction. Some clones in this sample may be carry-over from other donors' samples. The chain couples TRBV4-1 to TRBJ1-2; TRBD1 might be the D (5 bases). The specimen was CFSE-low (dividing) CD4+ T cells sorted from an allogeneic mixed lymphocyte reaction. The CDR3: CASSQEGEGHGYTF. DNA of the CDR3: TGCGCCAGCAGCCAAGAAGGGGAGGGGCATGGCTACACCTTC.